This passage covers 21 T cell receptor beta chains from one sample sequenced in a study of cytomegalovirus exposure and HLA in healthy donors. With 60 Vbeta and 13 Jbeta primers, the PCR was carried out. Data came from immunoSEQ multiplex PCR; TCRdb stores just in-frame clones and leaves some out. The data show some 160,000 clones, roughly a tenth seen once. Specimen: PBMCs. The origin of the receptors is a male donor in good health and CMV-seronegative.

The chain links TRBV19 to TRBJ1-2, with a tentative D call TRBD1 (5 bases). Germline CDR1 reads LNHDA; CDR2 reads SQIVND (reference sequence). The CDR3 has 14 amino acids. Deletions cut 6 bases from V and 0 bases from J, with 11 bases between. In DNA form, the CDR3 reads TGTGCCAGTAGGAGGGGAGGCTCTAACTATGGCTACACCTTC. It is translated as CASRRGGSNYGYTF.

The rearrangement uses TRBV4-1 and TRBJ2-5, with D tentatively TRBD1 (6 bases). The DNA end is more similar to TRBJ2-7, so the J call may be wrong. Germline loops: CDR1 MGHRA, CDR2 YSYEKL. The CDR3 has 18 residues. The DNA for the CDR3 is TGCGCCAGCAGCCAGGGGTCGCCGGGACATATCGTCTCCTACGAGCAGTACTTC. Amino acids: CASSQGSPGHIVSYEQYF.

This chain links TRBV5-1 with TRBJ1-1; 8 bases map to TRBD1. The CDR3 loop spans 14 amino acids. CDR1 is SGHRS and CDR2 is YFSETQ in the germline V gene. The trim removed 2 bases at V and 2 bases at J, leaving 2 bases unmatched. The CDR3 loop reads CASSFTGGNTEAFF. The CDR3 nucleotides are TGCGCCAGCAGCTTTACAGGGGGAAACACTGAAGCTTTCTTT.

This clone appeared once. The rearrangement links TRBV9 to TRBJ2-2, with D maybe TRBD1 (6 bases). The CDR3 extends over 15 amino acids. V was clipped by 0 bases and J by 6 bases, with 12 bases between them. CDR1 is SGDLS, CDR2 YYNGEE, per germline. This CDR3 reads CASSVATGSPGELFF. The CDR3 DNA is TGTGCCAGCAGCGTAGCTACAGGGTCCCCCGGGGAGCTGTTTTTT.

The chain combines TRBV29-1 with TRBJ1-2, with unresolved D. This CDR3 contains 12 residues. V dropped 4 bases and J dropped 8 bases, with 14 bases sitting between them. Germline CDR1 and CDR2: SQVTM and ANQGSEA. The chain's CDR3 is CSVGESGEGYTF. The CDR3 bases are TGCAGCGTTGGGGAGAGTGGGGAAGGCTACACCTTC.

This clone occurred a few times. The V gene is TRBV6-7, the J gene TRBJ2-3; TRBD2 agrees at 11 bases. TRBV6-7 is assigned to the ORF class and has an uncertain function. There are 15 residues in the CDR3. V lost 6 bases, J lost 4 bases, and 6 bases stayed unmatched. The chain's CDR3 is CASSLRSGRADTQYF. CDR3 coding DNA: TGTGCCAGCAGCCTTCGTAGCGGGAGGGCAGATACGCAGTATTTT.

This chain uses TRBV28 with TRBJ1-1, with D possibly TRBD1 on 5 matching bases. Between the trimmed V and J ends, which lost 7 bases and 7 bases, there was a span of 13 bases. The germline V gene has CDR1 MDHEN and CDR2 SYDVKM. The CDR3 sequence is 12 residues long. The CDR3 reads CASISDSHEAFF. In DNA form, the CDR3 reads TGTGCCAGCATATCTGACAGCCATGAAGCTTTCTTT.

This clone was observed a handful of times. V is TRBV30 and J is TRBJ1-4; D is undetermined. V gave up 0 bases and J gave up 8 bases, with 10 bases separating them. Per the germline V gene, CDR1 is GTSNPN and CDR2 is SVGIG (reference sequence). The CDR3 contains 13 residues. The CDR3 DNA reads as TGTGCCTGGAGTGTACGGCCGGGGGAAAAACTGTTTTTT. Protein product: CAWSVRPGEKLFF.

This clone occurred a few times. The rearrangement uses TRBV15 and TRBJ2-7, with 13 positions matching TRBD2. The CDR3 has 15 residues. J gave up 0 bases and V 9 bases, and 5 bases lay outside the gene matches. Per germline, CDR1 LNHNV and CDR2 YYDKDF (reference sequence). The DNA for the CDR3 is TGTGCCACGGGGACTAGCGGGGCCCGCTCCTACGAGCAGTACTTC. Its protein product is CATGTSGARSYEQYF.

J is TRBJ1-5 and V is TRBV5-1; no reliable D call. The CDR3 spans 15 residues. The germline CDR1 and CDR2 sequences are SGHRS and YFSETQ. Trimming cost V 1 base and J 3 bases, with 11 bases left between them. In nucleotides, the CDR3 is TGCGCCAGCAGCTTGATTGGGTTAGCCAATCAGCCCCAGCATTTT. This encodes CASSLIGLANQPQHF.

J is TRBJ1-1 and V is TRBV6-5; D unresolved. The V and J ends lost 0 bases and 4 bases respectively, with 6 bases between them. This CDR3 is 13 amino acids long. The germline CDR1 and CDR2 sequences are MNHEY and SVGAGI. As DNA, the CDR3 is TGTGCCAGCAGTTACTCGCACACCACTGAAGCTTTCTTT. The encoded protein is CASSYSHTTEAFF.

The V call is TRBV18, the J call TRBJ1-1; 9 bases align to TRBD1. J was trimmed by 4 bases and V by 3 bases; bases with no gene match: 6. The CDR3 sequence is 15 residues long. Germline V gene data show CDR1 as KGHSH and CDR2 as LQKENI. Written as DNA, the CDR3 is TGTGCCAGCTCACCTCCGGGACAGGGAGGCACTGAAGCTTTCTTT. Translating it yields CASSPPGQGGTEAFF. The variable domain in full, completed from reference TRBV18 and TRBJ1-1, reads NAGVMQNPRHLVRRRGQEARLRCSPMKGHSHVYWYRQLPEEGLKFMVYLQKENIIDESGMPKERFSAEFPKEGPSILRIQQVVRGDSAAYFCASSPPGQGGTEAFFGQGTRLTVV.

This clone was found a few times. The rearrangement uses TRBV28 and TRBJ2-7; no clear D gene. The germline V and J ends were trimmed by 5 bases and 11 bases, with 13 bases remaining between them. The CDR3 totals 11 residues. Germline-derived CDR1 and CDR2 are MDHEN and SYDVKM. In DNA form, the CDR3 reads TGTGCCAGCAGTGCCTCACTCACGAAGTACTTC. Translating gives CASSASLTKYF. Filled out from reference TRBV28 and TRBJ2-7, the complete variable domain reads DVKVTQSSRYLVKRTGEKVFLECVQDMDHENMFWYRQDPGLGLRLIYFSYDVKMKEKGDIPEGYSVSREKKERFSLILESASTNQTSMYLCASSASLTKYFGPGTRLTVT.

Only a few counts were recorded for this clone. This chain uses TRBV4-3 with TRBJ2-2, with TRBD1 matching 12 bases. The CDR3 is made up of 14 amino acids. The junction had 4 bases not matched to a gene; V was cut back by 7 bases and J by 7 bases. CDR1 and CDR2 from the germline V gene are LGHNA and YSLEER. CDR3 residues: CASKGQGANGELFF. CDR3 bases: TGCGCCAGCAAGGGACAGGGGGCTAACGGGGAGCTGTTTTTT.

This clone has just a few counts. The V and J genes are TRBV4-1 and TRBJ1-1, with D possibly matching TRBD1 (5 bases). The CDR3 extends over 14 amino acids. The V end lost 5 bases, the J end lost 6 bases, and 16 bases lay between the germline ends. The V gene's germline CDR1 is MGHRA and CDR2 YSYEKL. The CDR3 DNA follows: TGCGCCAGCAGCGCCATTGACAGTACGTCTGAAGCTTTCTTT. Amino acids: CASSAIDSTSEAFF.

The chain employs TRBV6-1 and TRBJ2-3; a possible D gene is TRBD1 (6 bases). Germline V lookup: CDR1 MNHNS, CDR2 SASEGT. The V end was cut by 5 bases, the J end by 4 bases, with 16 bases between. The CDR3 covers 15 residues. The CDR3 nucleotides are TGTGCCAGCAGTTCTCTACAGGGTTACTCAGATACGCAGTATTTT. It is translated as CASSSLQGYSDTQYF.

CDR3 residues: CATSREGRVSPIYF. The DNA for the CDR3 is TGTGCCACCAGCAGGGAGGGCAGGGTCAGCCCCATATATTTT. This chain uses TRBV15 with TRBJ1-3; D is possibly TRBD1 (5 bases). Germline CDR1 LNHNV, CDR2 YYDKDF (reference sequence). CDR3 length: 14 amino acids. V was shortened by 3 bases and J by 11 bases, with 17 bases between the two germline ends.

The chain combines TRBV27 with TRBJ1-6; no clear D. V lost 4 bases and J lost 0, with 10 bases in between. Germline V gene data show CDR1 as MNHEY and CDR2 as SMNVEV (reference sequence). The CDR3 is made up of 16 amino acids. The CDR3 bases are TGTGCCAGCAGTTGGGCAGGACTCTCCTATAATTCACCCCTCCACTTT. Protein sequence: CASSWAGLSYNSPLHF.

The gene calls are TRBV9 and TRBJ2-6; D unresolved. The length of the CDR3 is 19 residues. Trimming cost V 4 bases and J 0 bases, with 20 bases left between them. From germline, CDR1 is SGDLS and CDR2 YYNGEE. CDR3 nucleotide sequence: TGTGCCAGCAGCTTTAGACTCCCACTACCTTTCTCTGGGGCCAACGTCCTGACTTTC. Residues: CASSFRLPLPFSGANVLTF.

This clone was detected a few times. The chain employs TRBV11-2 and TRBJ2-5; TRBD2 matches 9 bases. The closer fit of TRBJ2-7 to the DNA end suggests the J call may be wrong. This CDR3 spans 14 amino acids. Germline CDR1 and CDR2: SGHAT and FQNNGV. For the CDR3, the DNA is TGTGCCAGCAGCATTAGCGGGAGCCCCAGCGAGCAGTACTTC. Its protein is CASSISGSPSEQYF.

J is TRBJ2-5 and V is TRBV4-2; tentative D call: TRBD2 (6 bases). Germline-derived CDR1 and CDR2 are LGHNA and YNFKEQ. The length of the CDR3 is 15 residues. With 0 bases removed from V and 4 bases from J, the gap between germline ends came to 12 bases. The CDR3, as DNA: TGTGCCAGCAGCCAAGATCTACTAGCCCCAGAGACCCAGTACTTC. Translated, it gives CASSQDLLAPETQYF.